This TCR beta chain originates from a study of CD8 T cells in Susac syndrome (dated by TCRdb to about 2019). Turning to the overall study: Among the Susac syndrome patients who were sequenced, clinically active disease was present in roughly six and clinical remission was observed in roughly eight. At blood withdrawal, Susac syndrome patients were either therapy-naive, taking corticosteroids (in some cases with IVIg as well), or taking IVIg alone. The study used repertoire sequencing to test whether antigen drove CD8+ T cell activation and differentiation in Susac syndrome. The clonality of the CD8+ T cell repertoire was compared across approximately 12 healthy donors, roughly 14 Susac syndrome patients and under 17 multiple sclerosis patients. Overall study outcomes, separate from this receptor: Susac syndrome CD8+ repertoires showed clonal expansion, highest in CD8+ TEMRA cells and greater in clinically active than remitting patients. Roughly 15 Susac-specific public clones were identified in the total CD8+ repertoire, and 5 or 6 Susac-specific public clones were identified in the CD8+ TEMRA repertoire. The study acknowledged that relatively few individuals were included in the TCR sequencing and HLA analysis.

Reading from cysteine to phenylalanine, the CDR3 counts 15 amino acids. Of the read, only the CDR3 DNA is kept; its 45 bases are in frame from base 1. The germline V gene encodes CDR1 LGHDT and CDR2 YNNKEL (reference sequence). Trimming accounts for 3 bases at V and 4 bases at J, while the number of junction bases matched to no gene is 5. As to this clonotype: Its antigen is currently not known. The sample holds no much larger clone one base away, and base qualities are not on file.

RNA was extracted using the RNeasy kit, and about 0.5 to 1 microgram was reverse transcribed with random hexamers. TCR beta CDR3 regions were amplified with the immunoSEQ multiplex PCR assay covering 54 Vbeta and 13 Jbeta segments. Bias from PCR amplification was corrected by using a synthetic template baseline for primer optimization and for computational correction. As for the original processing: Reads were assigned to V, D and J genes according to IMGT and analyzed in immunoSEQ Analyzer, with only productive sequences retained. Clonality was calculated as one minus the Shannon entropy normalized by log2 of the number of productive unique sequences. Public and private clones were assessed among the 100 most prevalent clones of each patient and control. Clones were defined as Susac-specific when absent from the healthy and MS cohorts, from fewer than 1,200 published viral clones and from other ImmuneACCESS disease sequences. TCRdb handled the public reads itself, with Q25 trimming in fastp and clone calling in MiXCR, and kept productive beta chains. Here each entry gathers all rows of one CDR3 protein and keeps the most common genes and DNA. The V and J calls here are based on TCRdb, not the publication. In all, the sample holds some 140,000 distinct CDR3 sequences, and about 95% of those were seen once. Clones ranked in the top ten supply about 0.18% of the sample.

High-throughput TCR beta sequencing profiled peripheral blood CD8+ and CD4+ T cells from healthy donors, Susac syndrome patients and multiple sclerosis patients. The Susac syndrome patients fulfilled recently defined diagnostic criteria for definite or probable disease. CD8+ TEMRA cells were enriched by FACS, while bulk CD8+ and CD4+ T cells were purified by magnetic negative isolation. Blood was drawn into EDTA tubes, processed within 24 hours, and PBMCs were isolated by density gradient centrifugation. PBMCs intended for TCR sequencing were cryopreserved in liquid nitrogen and thawed later in a water bath at 37 degrees C. Purity of sorted or isolated CD4+, CD8+ and CD8+ TEMRA cells was at least 90%.

The chain couples TRBV3-1 to TRBJ2-1; TRBD2 lines up with 8 middle nucleotides. The TCR originated in a human donor with Susac syndrome. The sample consisted of CD8+ T cells from PBMCs. The sequence in DNA is TGTGCCAGCAGCCATGAACTAGCGGAGTACAATGAGCAGTTCTTC. This gives the protein CASSHELAEYNEQFF.